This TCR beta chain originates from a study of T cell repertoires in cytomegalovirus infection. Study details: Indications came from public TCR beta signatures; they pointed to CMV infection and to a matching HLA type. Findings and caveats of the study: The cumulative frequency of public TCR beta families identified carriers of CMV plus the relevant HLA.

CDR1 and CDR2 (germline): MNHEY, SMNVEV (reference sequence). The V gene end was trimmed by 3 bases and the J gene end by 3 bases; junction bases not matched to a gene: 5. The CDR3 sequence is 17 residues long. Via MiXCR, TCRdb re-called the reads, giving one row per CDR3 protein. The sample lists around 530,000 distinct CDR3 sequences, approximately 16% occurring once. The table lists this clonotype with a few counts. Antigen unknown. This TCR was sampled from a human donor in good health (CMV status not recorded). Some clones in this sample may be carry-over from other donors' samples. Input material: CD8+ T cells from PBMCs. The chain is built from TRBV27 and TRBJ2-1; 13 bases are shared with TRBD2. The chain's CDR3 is CASSFSRLAGGYNEQFF. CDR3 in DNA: TGTGCCAGCAGTTTCTCTCGACTAGCGGGAGGCTACAATGAGCAGTTCTTC.